This is a list of T cell receptor beta chains from one sample in a study of CD8 T cells in Susac syndrome. TCRdb reprocessed the immunoSEQ multiplex PCR reads with MiXCR, giving one entry per CDR3 protein. The table shows 53,000 or so distinct CDR3 sequences, with 80% to 95% occurring only once. The sample was CD8+ T cells from PBMCs. Source of these receptors: a human donor in good health. Each CDR3 is given with its conserved first and last residue. Each record gives: V gene, clone size, D gene, J gene, CDR3 protein, CDR3 DNA. D genes are given only for firm matches. Not all rows give a size; the values are once, few, many and, for expanded clones, a class.

TRBV4-1,.,.,TRBJ2-7,CASSPAVAYEQYF,TGCGCCAGCAGCCCTGCGGTTGCCTACGAGCAGTACTTC
TRBV7-9,.,TRBD2,TRBJ2-1,CASGTSGIEQFF,TGTGCCAGCGGGACTAGCGGGATTGAGCAGTTCTTC
TRBV27,.,.,TRBJ2-3,CASRGGGTAGSDTQYF,TGTGCCAGCAGGGGTGGCGGGACAGCTGGCTCAGATACGCAGTATTTT
TRBV4-1,.,.,TRBJ2-7,CASSQVEGAENYEQYF,TGCGCCAGCAGCCAAGTTGAAGGGGCGGAAAACTACGAGCAGTACTTC
TRBV12-3/TRBV12-4,.,.,TRBJ1-1,CASSLGSGRTEAFF,TGTGCCAGCAGTTTGGGTTCGGGCAGGACTGAAGCTTTCTTT
TRBV29-1,.,TRBD2,TRBJ2-1,CSVVPSGRFTGEQFF,TGCAGCGTTGTCCCTAGCGGGAGGTTTACGGGTGAGCAGTTCTTC
TRBV5-1,.,.,TRBJ2-5,CASSPDQTGQETQYF,TGCGCCAGCAGCCCGGACCAAACCGGCCAAGAGACCCAGTACTTC
TRBV3-1,.,.,TRBJ1-1,CASSQEDGYTEAFF,TGTGCCAGCAGCCAAGAGGACGGATACACTGAAGCTTTCTTT
TRBV7-6,.,TRBD1,TRBJ2-3,CASSSAGTGGPDTQYF,TGTGCCAGCAGCAGCGCCGGGACAGGGGGACCAGATACGCAGTATTTT
TRBV7-2,.,.,TRBJ1-6,CASSLALGGTYNSPLHF,TGTGCCAGCAGCTTAGCGCTGGGGGGTACCTATAATTCACCCCTCCACTTT
TRBV7-2,few,TRBD2,TRBJ2-7,CASSLESLADYEQYF,TGTGCCAGCAGCTTAGAGTCACTAGCGGACTACGAGCAGTACTTC
TRBV6-4,.,.,TRBJ2-1,CASSDSTPNEQFF,TGTGCCAGCAGTGACTCGACTCCCAATGAGCAGTTCTTC
TRBV7-9,.,.,TRBJ2-3,CASSLFGGSRTDTQYF,TGTGCCAGCAGCTTATTCGGGGGCTCACGTACAGATACGCAGTATTTT
TRBV13,.,TRBD1,TRBJ2-1,CASSFDRANEQFF,TGTGCCAGCAGCTTTGACAGGGCCAATGAGCAGTTCTTC
TRBV29-1,.,.,TRBJ1-1,CSVDSEETLNTEAFF,TGCAGCGTTGATTCGGAAGAGACCCTTAACACTGAAGCTTTCTTT
TRBV28,.,.,TRBJ1-1,CASSFSGTEAFF,TGTGCCAGCAGTTTCTCGGGTACTGAAGCTTTCTTT
TRBV27,.,.,TRBJ1-1,CASRPQGNTEAFF,TGTGCCAGCAGGCCACAGGGGAACACTGAAGCTTTCTTT
TRBV9,.,.,TRBJ2-1,CASSVGAGFYNEQFF,TGTGCCAGCAGCGTAGGGGCAGGGTTCTACAATGAGCAGTTCTTC
TRBV27,.,.,TRBJ2-3,CASSLGFIVTDTQYF,TGTGCCAGCAGTTTGGGGTTTATAGTCACAGATACGCAGTATTTT
TRBV4-1,.,.,TRBJ2-2,CASSHPTNVNTGELFF,TGCGCCAGCAGCCACCCGACCAACGTGAACACCGGGGAGCTGTTTTTT
TRBV5-4,.,TRBD2,TRBJ2-7,CASSLVLVAGGPGDEQYF,TGTGCCAGCAGCTTGGTTTTGGTAGCGGGAGGGCCCGGGGACGAGCAGTACTTC
TRBV20-1,once,.,TRBJ2-7,CSASTGLTYEQYF,TGCAGTGCTAGTACAGGCCTCACCTACGAGCAGTACTTC
TRBV9,once,.,TRBJ2-7,CASSSRTGSSYEQYF,TGTGCCAGCAGCTCCCGGACTGGTAGCTCCTACGAGCAGTACTTC
TRBV12-3/TRBV12-4,.,.,TRBJ2-7,CASSLAGYEQYF,TGTGCCAGCAGTTTAGCAGGGTACGAGCAGTACTTC
TRBV7-9,few,TRBD2,TRBJ2-5,CASSSLAGGETQYF,TGTGCCAGCAGTTCCCTAGCGGGAGGAGAGACCCAGTACTTC
TRBV7-2,.,TRBD2,TRBJ2-2,CASSLGLAGDPGGNTGELFF,TGTGCCAGCAGCTTGGGGCTAGCGGGAGATCCTGGGGGGAACACCGGGGAGCTGTTTTTT
TRBV4-1,.,.,TRBJ2-7,CASSQDRVDEQYF,TGCGCCAGCAGCCAAGACAGGGTAGACGAGCAGTACTTC
TRBV5-4,.,.,TRBJ1-1,CASSLGRAETEAFF,TGTGCCAGCAGCTTGGGGCGAGCTGAGACTGAAGCTTTCTTT
TRBV6-6,.,.,TRBJ1-5,CASRPPGVQPQHF,TGTGCCAGCAGACCCCCAGGGGTTCAGCCCCAGCATTTT
TRBV3-1,.,.,TRBJ2-7,CASSQEGQSYEQYF,TGTGCCAGCAGCCAAGAGGGACAATCCTACGAGCAGTACTTC
TRBV3-1,.,.,TRBJ1-1,CASSHQGGGTEAFF,TGTGCCAGCAGCCATCAGGGAGGTGGTACTGAAGCTTTCTTT
TRBV7-2,.,.,TRBJ2-3,CASSLSPIKDTQYF,TGTGCCAGCAGCTTAAGTCCGATTAAAGATACGCAGTATTTT
TRBV2,.,.,TRBJ1-1,CASSETGTEAFF,TGTGCCAGCAGTGAGACAGGCACTGAAGCTTTCTTT
TRBV28,.,.,TRBJ2-5,CASMRGGETQYF,TGTGCCAGCATGAGAGGGGGGGAGACCCAGTACTTC
TRBV28,.,TRBD2,TRBJ2-7,CASSSLGGTYEQYF,TGTGCCAGCAGTTCCCTGGGAGGGACCTACGAGCAGTACTTC
TRBV14,.,.,TRBJ2-2,CASSQGSNRELFF,TGTGCCAGCAGCCAAGGCTCCAACAGGGAGCTGTTTTTT
TRBV13,once,.,TRBJ1-2,CASSQGQYGYTF,TGTGCCAGCAGCCAAGGACAGTACGGCTACACCTTC
TRBV27,.,.,TRBJ2-3,CASSLSGTDTQYF,TGTGCCAGCAGTTTATCGGGCACAGATACGCAGTATTTT
TRBV4-1,.,TRBD2,TRBJ2-1,CASSHPEREAYNEQFF,TGCGCCAGCAGCCACCCGGAGCGGGAGGCCTACAATGAGCAGTTCTTC
TRBV30,.,TRBD1,TRBJ2-5,CAWRTGFTQYF,TGTGCCTGGAGGACAGGGTTCACCCAGTACTTC
TRBV29-1,.,.,TRBJ2-7,CSVDVGGTYEQYF,TGCAGCGTTGACGTCGGAGGGACCTACGAGCAGTACTTC
TRBV11-3,.,TRBD2,TRBJ2-1,CASSLRTSGYNEQFF,TGTGCCAGCAGCTTAAGGACTAGCGGCTACAATGAGCAGTTCTTC
TRBV7-9,.,.,TRBJ2-4,CASSPIETKNIQYF,TGTGCCAGCAGCCCAATAGAGACCAAAAACATTCAGTACTTC
TRBV2,.,TRBD2,TRBJ2-7,CASKDSGLGEQYF,TGTGCCAGCAAAGATAGCGGGCTTGGCGAGCAGTACTTC
TRBV7-2,.,.,TRBJ2-5,CASSLAQETQYF,TGTGCCAGCAGCTTAGCGCAAGAGACCCAGTACTTC